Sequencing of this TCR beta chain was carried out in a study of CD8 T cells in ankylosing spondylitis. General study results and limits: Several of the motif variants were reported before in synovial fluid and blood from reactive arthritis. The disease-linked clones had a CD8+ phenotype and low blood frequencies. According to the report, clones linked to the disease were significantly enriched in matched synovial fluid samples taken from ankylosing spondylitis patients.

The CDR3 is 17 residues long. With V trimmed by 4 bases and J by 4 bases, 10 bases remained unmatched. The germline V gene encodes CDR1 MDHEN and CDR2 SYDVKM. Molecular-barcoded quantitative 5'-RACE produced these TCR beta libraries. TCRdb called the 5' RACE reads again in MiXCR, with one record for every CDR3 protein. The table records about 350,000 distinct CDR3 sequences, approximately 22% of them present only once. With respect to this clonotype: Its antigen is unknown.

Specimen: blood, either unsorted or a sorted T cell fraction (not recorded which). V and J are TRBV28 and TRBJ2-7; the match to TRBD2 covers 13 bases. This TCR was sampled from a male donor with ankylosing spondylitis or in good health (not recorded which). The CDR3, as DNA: TGTGCCAGCAGTTCAGGACTAGCGGGGGCGTCACTATACGAGCAGTACTTC. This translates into CASSSGLAGASLYEQYF.